A single sample gave rise to the 25 T cell receptor beta chains below, sequenced in a study of early T cells in non-severe SARS-CoV-2 infection. Each CDR3 protein is one row after TCRdb ran MiXCR on the 5' RACE reads. The data show approximately 84,000 distinct CDR3 sequences, roughly an eighth seen once. Sequenced: whole blood. Receptors were obtained from an adult who was a healthcare worker with PCR-confirmed SARS-CoV-2 infection or an uninfected control (not recorded which).

The chain joins TRBV7-2 to TRBJ1-1; D unclear. The germline V and J ends were trimmed by 5 bases and 5 bases, with 15 bases remaining between them. In germline, CDR1 is SGHTA, CDR2 FQGNSA. The CDR3 totals 14 residues. Here the CDR3 DNA reads TGTGCCAGCAGCAGAGGGAGTTTTAAGACTGAAGCTTTCTTT. As protein: CASSRGSFKTEAFF. Looking up the rest from reference TRBV7-2 and TRBJ1-1 gives the full variable domain: GAGVSQSPSNKVTEKGKDVELRCDPISGHTALYWYRQSLGQGLEFLIYFQGNSAPDKSGLPSDRFSAERTGGSVSTLTIQRTQQEDSAVYLCASSRGSFKTEAFFGQGTRLTVV.

Details on this clonotype: Just one base apart from a much larger clone, this may be a read error. This chain connects TRBV7-8 to TRBJ2-7; D is undetermined. Germline lookup yields CDR1 SGHVS and CDR2 FQNEAQ. V lost 5 bases to trimming and J lost 2 bases, with 16 bases between them. The CDR3 runs 15 residues. The DNA for the CDR3 is TGTGCCAGCAGCCCGGATTTGGAATTAGCCTACGAGCAGTACTTC. Its protein product is CASSPDLELAYEQYF.

This clonotype was picked up many times. The chain joins TRBV20-1 to TRBJ1-2; TRBD1 is a possible D gene (6 bases). Germline loops: CDR1 DFQATT, CDR2 SNEGSKA (reference sequence). Trimming cost V 6 bases and J 0 bases, with 14 bases left between them. CDR3 length: 14 amino acids. The CDR3 sequence is CSARRDRTNYGYTF. The DNA of the CDR3 is TGCAGTGCCAGGAGAGACAGGACTAACTATGGCTACACCTTC.

This clonotype was counted ten times or more. This chain links TRBV5-4 with TRBJ2-1; 7 bases map to TRBD1. The V gene's germline CDR1 is SGHNT and CDR2 YYREEE (reference sequence). The CDR3 is 13 residues long. V lost 3 bases, J lost 9 bases, and 6 bases stayed unmatched. In DNA form, the CDR3 reads TGTGCCAGCAGCTCCCGGACAGGAAGTGAGCAGTTCTTC. Residues: CASSSRTGSEQFF.

The table lists this clonotype with a few counts. The chain combines TRBV6-6 with TRBJ2-3, with D perhaps given as TRBD1 or TRBD2 (5 bases each). This CDR3 has 17 residues. Trimming took 5 bases from V and 5 from J, leaving 23 bases between them. Germline V lookup: CDR1 MNHNY, CDR2 SVGAGI (reference sequence). CDR3 bases: TGTGCCAGCAGTGGTCCGGGACGGGACCCCTTTGGAGATACGCAGTATTTT. Its protein is CASSGPGRDPFGDTQYF.

This clonotype occurred many times. The CDR3 does not end in the conserved phenylalanine or tryptophan, so this is likely a read error. This chain connects TRBV29-1 to TRBJ1-1, with D uncertain. CDR3 size: 12 residues. V was clipped by 7 bases and J by 5 bases, with 14 bases between them. The germline V gene encodes CDR1 SQVTM and CDR2 ANQGSEA. CDR3 bases: TGCAGCGCGACTGGGTCGGGAACTGAAGCTTTCCTT. It specifies CSATGSGTEAFL.

This clonotype was found a few times. The V call is TRBV7-2, the J call TRBJ2-1; TRBD2 matches 7 bases. The CDR3 spans 13 residues. The V and J ends lost 2 bases and 10 bases, in that order; junction bases with no gene match: 5. Germline assignment: CDR1 SGHTA and CDR2 FQGNSA. The CDR3 loop is CASSLFGGGEQFF. The DNA of the CDR3 is TGTGCCAGCAGCTTATTCGGCGGGGGAGAGCAGTTCTTC.

This clonotype was seen many times. This sequence joins TRBV5-1 and TRBJ1-1, with D possibly being TRBD1 (6 bases). Deletions cut 7 bases from V and 2 bases from J, with 18 bases between. The germline CDR1 and CDR2 sequences are SGHRS and YFSETQ. The CDR3 has 15 amino acids. Written as DNA, the CDR3 is TGCGCCAGCCTCCCGGGGGGCATTGAAAACACTGAAGCTTTCTTT. Residues: CASLPGGIENTEAFF.

This clonotype was detected ten times or more. This chain connects TRBV6-2 or TRBV6-3 to TRBJ1-1; 9 bases align to TRBD1. J was trimmed by 10 bases and V by 6 bases; bases with no gene match: 12. Per the germline V gene, CDR1 is MNHEY and CDR2 is SVGEGT. The CDR3 length is 14 residues. The DNA for the CDR3 is TGTGCCAGCAGACCTACCGGGACAGGGTATCGAGCTTTCTTT. Protein sequence: CASRPTGTGYRAFF.

This chain's CDR3 is CASSLAPYGGTTDTQYF. Written as DNA, the CDR3 is TGCGCCAGCAGCTTGGCCCCCTACGGGGGCACCACAGATACGCAGTATTTT. The chain is built from TRBV5-1 and TRBJ2-3, with D perhaps given as TRBD1 or TRBD2 (6 bases each). The CDR3 totals 17 residues. Germline lookup yields CDR1 SGHRS and CDR2 YFSETQ. V was trimmed by 0 bases and J by 2 bases, leaving 16 bases between them.

In this sample, this clonotype turned up a few times. V gene TRBV9 combines with J gene TRBJ2-1, with D possibly matching TRBD2 (6 bases). The CDR3 has 15 amino acids. Per the germline V gene, CDR1 is SGDLS and CDR2 is YYNGEE. Between the trimmed V and J ends, which lost 4 bases and 2 bases, there was a span of 13 bases. The CDR3 DNA reads TGTGCCAGCAGCCCCCGCAGCGGGCCCTACAATGAGCAGTTCTTC. This translates into CASSPRSGPYNEQFF.

The chain carries TRBV6-5 and TRBJ1-1; D not resolved. The CDR3 is made up of 15 amino acids. Trimming cost V 4 bases and J 2 bases, with 14 bases left between them. CDR1 and CDR2 from the germline V gene are MNHEY and SVGAGI. DNA for the CDR3: TGTGCCAGCAGTTCGTACAAGGGCTCCAACACTGAAGCTTTCTTT. Its translation is CASSSYKGSNTEAFF.

In its sample, this clonotype was seen many times. V gene TRBV20-1 combines with J gene TRBJ2-3; 9 bases are a match to TRBD2. The CDR3 loop spans 14 amino acids. Germline V gene lookup returns CDR1 DFQATT and CDR2 SNEGSKA (reference sequence). With V trimmed by 1 base and J by 2 bases, 1 base remained unmatched. Written as DNA, the CDR3 is TGCAGTGCTAGAGTAGCGGGGGCCACAGATACGCAGTATTTT. It yields the protein CSARVAGATDTQYF.

This rearrangement joins TRBV11-2 to TRBJ2-3, with D uncertain. Germline V gene lookup returns CDR1 SGHAT and CDR2 FQNNGV. This CDR3 contains 16 residues. With 5 bases removed from V and 2 bases from J, the gap between germline ends came to 17 bases. Written as DNA, the CDR3 is TGTGCCAGCAGCCCCCCTCCAGAAAGTTACACAGATACGCAGTATTTT. This sequence encodes CASSPPPESYTDTQYF. Supplemented by reference TRBV11-2 and TRBJ2-3, the full variable domain reads EAGVAQSPRYKIIEKRQSVAFWCNPISGHATLYWYQQILGQGPKLLIQFQNNGVVDDSQLPKDRFSAERLKGVDSTLKIQPAKLEDSAVYLCASSPPPESYTDTQYFGPGTRLTVL.

This clonotype was seen ten or more times. J is TRBJ1-5 and V is TRBV27; TRBD1 agrees at 7 bases. CDR3 length: 17 amino acids. V shed 2 bases, J shed 2 bases, and the junction held 9 bases outside the gene matches. CDR1 and CDR2 (germline): MNHEY, SMNVEV (reference sequence). The CDR3 loop is CASSLGGGDGGNQPQHF. As DNA, the CDR3 is TGTGCCAGCAGTTTAGGAGGGGGCGACGGTGGCAATCAGCCCCAGCATTTT.

There are a few counts of this clonotype. This rearrangement joins TRBV3-1 to TRBJ1-1; 8 nucleotides align to TRBD1. The V and J ends lost 2 bases and 3 bases, in that order; junction bases with no gene match: 2. The CDR3 has 14 residues. The germline V gene encodes CDR1 LGHDT and CDR2 YNNKEL (reference sequence). Written as DNA, the CDR3 is TGTGCCAGCAGCCAACAGGGGGCTTACACTGAAGCTTTCTTT. The encoded protein is CASSQQGAYTEAFF.

The rearrangement joins TRBV18 to TRBJ2-2; maybe TRBD1 (5 bases). Germline CDR1 reads KGHSH; CDR2 reads LQKENI. The CDR3 sequence is 15 residues long. The V gene lost 1 base and the J gene lost 0 bases, with 6 bases spanning the gap. This chain's CDR3 is CASSPLGANTGELFF. The CDR3 DNA sequence: TGTGCCAGCTCACCACTAGGGGCGAACACCGGGGAGCTGTTTTTT.

There are a few counts of this clonotype. The chain is built from TRBV5-1 and TRBJ2-3, with TRBD2 matching over 8 bases. The length of the CDR3 is 15 residues. Germline trimming cut 4 bases from V and 2 bases from J; bases unmatched to any gene: 6. Germline values: CDR1 SGHRS, CDR2 YFSETQ. CDR3 protein: CASSTRGAHTDTQYF. The CDR3, as DNA: TGCGCCAGCAGCACGCGGGGGGCCCACACAGATACGCAGTATTTT.

This rearrangement joins TRBV3-1 to TRBJ2-7; D ambiguous. Trimming took 3 bases from V and 3 from J, leaving 6 bases between them. The germline V gene has CDR1 LGHDT and CDR2 YNNKEL (reference sequence). The CDR3 extends over 12 amino acids. In DNA form, the CDR3 reads TGTGCCAGCAGCCATCGTTTCTACGAGCAGTACTTC. Translation: CASSHRFYEQYF.

This clonotype was recorded at least ten times. This chain uses TRBV6-5 with TRBJ2-5; D is unresolved. The germline V and J ends were trimmed by 2 bases and 7 bases, with 5 bases remaining between them. Germline V lookup: CDR1 MNHEY, CDR2 SVGAGI. This CDR3 region has 11 residues. As DNA, the CDR3 is TGTGCCAGCAGTTACGGTTTGACCCAGTACTTC. This sequence encodes CASSYGLTQYF.

The chain uses TRBV5-5 and TRBJ2-3; possible D gene TRBD1, 5 bases. CDR3 size: 16 residues. Trimming stripped 4 bases from V and 6 bases from J, with 21 bases between. The V gene's germline CDR1 is SGHKS and CDR2 YYEKEE (reference sequence). Here the CDR3 DNA reads TGTGCCAGCAGCCCACGAAGGGGCGCTCAGGTGGATACGCAGTATTTT. Amino acid sequence: CASSPRRGAQVDTQYF.

The chain employs TRBV27 and TRBJ2-1, with 8 bases that match TRBD1. Germline CDR1 MNHEY, CDR2 SMNVEV (reference sequence). V lost 3 bases and J lost 10; bases outside the gene matches: 11. The CDR3 has 15 amino acids. The CDR3: CASSLVGQGGREQFF. The CDR3 coding sequence is TGTGCCAGCAGTTTGGTAGGACAGGGAGGTCGGGAGCAGTTCTTC.

This clonotype was detected only once. V usage is TRBV5-6 and J usage is TRBJ2-7; either TRBD1 or TRBD2 may fit D (6 bases each). Germline CDR1 and CDR2: SGHDT and YYEEEE. The V and J ends lost 1 base and 5 bases respectively, with 7 bases between them. The CDR3 consists of 12 residues. The CDR3: CASSLRGDEQYF. CDR3 DNA sequence: TGTGCCAGCAGCTTGAGGGGGGACGAGCAGTACTTC.

The chain has TRBV29-1 and TRBJ2-5; D perhaps matches TRBD2 (6 bases). Germline-derived CDR1 and CDR2 are SQVTM and ANQGSEA. The V gene lost 3 bases and the J gene lost 0 bases, with 14 bases spanning the gap. This CDR3 contains 15 residues. The CDR3 region is CSVESASAYQETQYF. Written as DNA, the CDR3 is TGCAGCGTTGAGTCGGCTAGCGCTTACCAAGAGACCCAGTACTTC.

There are many counts of this clonotype. The chain combines TRBV28 with TRBJ2-5; D possibly corresponds to TRBD2 (6 bases). CDR1 is MDHEN, CDR2 SYDVKM, per germline. This CDR3 contains 12 residues. Between the trimmed V and J ends, which lost 11 bases and 4 bases, there was a span of 14 bases. CDR3 coding DNA: TGTGCCTCGGGACTCCACGGAGAGACCCAGTACTTC. Translated, it gives CASGLHGETQYF. The whole variable domain, remainder taken from reference TRBV28 and TRBJ2-5, is DVKVTQSSRYLVKRTGEKVFLECVQDMDHENMFWYRQDPGLGLRLIYFSYDVKMKEKGDIPEGYSVSREKKERFSLILESASTNQTSMYLCASGLHGETQYFGPGTRLLVL.